This TCR beta chain is drawn from a study of cytomegalovirus exposure and HLA in healthy donors. On the study more broadly: A prior study identified 100 million to 130 million unique TCR beta sequences from 200 million or so T cells.

Details on this clone: Antigen: not known.

V was trimmed by 7 bases and J by 3 bases, leaving 18 bases between them. CDR1 and CDR2 (germline): KGHSH, LQKENI. CDR3 length: 15 amino acids. The study's findings and limits: Association of a missense DCLRE1C variant with TCR beta V- and J-gene trimming was reported in a later analysis. A later look showed TCR association rates differing by HLA locus, highest for DRB1 and lowest for HLA-C. A reported reduction in N-insertions relative to the 666-donor mean was seen in an Asian-associated ancestry cluster in a later analysis.

PCR amplification relied on 60 Vbeta primers (plus 13 Jbeta primers). Assay used: immunoSEQ multiplex PCR; TCRdb lists only in-frame clones, some missing. The data hold over 100,000 clones, with more than 60% observed a single time. The V and J genes are TRBV18 and TRBJ1-1, with D possibly matching TRBD1 (5 bases). The sequenced sample was PBMCs. The origin of this receptor is a woman in her forties in good health and CMV-seropositive. The CDR3 coding sequence is TGTGCCAGCTTATTCACGCCCTCGGGGGACACTGAAGCTTTCTTT. It yields the protein CASLFTPSGDTEAFF.